The clone carrying this T cell receptor (beta chain) came up a few times. Repertoires were generated with immunoSEQ multiplex PCR, while TCRdb's copy carries only in-frame clones and drops some. The sample has 200,000 to 250,000 clones, about 79% seen once. The source of the sample is a study of blood T cell repertoires in COVID-19. Study context: Samples came from the United States, Italy and Spain, spanning acute and convalescent COVID-19. Sources were T cells, B-cell-depleted T cells, or PBMCs; the material itself was cDNA or gDNA.

Participant age was about 18 to 89 years, and participants resided in about two dozen US areas. Clinical history as reported by participants underpinned cohort assignment. The germline CDR1 and CDR2 sequences are SGHRS and YFSETQ. The length of the CDR3 is 16 residues. Trimming shortened V by 0 bases and J by 1 base, and 13 bases separated the two germline ends. The V gene is TRBV5-1, the J gene TRBJ1-2; D is undetermined. What was sequenced was PBMCs or T cells enriched from blood (not recorded which). The origin of this receptor is a woman aged 55-70 years who had recovered from COVID-19. CDR3 loop: CASSLGSTGNNYGYTF. The CDR3 bases are TGCGCCAGCAGCTTGGGGTCAACGGGAAATAACTATGGCTACACCTTC.